The clone carrying this T cell receptor (beta chain) was observed a single time. Method: immunoSEQ multiplex PCR; TCRdb's copy keeps in-frame clones and lacks some. The table lists around 69,000 clones, around 90% of them singletons, with 2.5% to 3.5% in the top ten. Germline V gives CDR1 SGHDT, CDR2 YYEEEE. The CDR3 has 14 amino acids. Trimming stripped 0 bases from V and 5 bases from J, with 8 bases between. This sample stems from a study of OX40 agonist ivuxolimab in advanced cancers. The starting material was CD4+ or CD8+ T cells sorted from blood, obtained in a trial of the OX40 agonist ivuxolimab. The sequence was obtained from an adult with an advanced solid tumor such as melanoma, head and neck, liver or kidney cancer. The rearrangement links TRBV5-6 to TRBJ1-4; D is ambiguous. The CDR3 sequence: CASSLDGVNEKLFF. CDR3 sequence (DNA): TGTGCCAGCAGCTTGGACGGAGTCAATGAAAAACTGTTTTTT.